The sequence of this T cell receptor (beta chain) was determined in a study of cytomegalovirus exposure and HLA in healthy donors. The study's findings and limits: In a later analysis, DRB1 alleles had the most associated TCRs; HLA-C alleles the fewest. The study put some 160 TCR beta chains on its list as cytomegalovirus-associated. Later analysis suggested links between common viral pathogens and several top significant clusters.

These donors counted as nominally healthy when sampled, but unrecorded immune exposures were likely. Turning to this clone: Its antigen is not identified.

The germline V gene encodes CDR1 SGHRS and CDR2 YFSETQ. This CDR3 comprises 17 residues. V shed 4 bases, J shed 0 bases, and the junction held 5 bases outside the gene matches. PCR primers comprised 60 Vbeta and 13 Jbeta primers. TCRdb keeps only in-frame clones here, not all; method: immunoSEQ multiplex PCR. The table lists 140,000 or so clones, more than 75% of them singletons. V is TRBV5-1 and J is TRBJ2-1; 12 bases match TRBD2. This sequence was found in a man aged 35 to 55 in good health and CMV-seronegative. The sequencing sample was made of PBMCs. As DNA, the CDR3 is TGCGCCAGCAGCCCGACTAGCGGGGGCAGCTCCTACAATGAGCAGTTCTTC. Amino acids: CASSPTSGGSSYNEQFF.